One and the same sample provided the 4 T cell receptor beta chains below, sequenced in a study of early T cells in non-severe SARS-CoV-2 infection. MiXCR was run by TCRdb on the 5' RACE reads, yielding one entry per CDR3 protein. The profile shows about 61,000 distinct CDR3 sequences, 7.5% to 10% of them singletons. Sequenced material: whole blood. Source of these receptors: an adult who was a healthcare worker with PCR-confirmed SARS-CoV-2 infection or an uninfected control (not recorded which).

This clonotype appeared a few times. J is TRBJ2-1 and V is TRBV24-1; 9 bases are a match to TRBD2. With V trimmed by 2 bases and J by 6 bases, 7 bases remained unmatched. This CDR3 is built from 16 residues. Germline V lookup: CDR1 KGHDR, CDR2 SFDVKD. CDR3 DNA: TGTGCCACCAGTGATTCCTCAGCGGGGGGTGCCAATGAGCAGTTCTTC. Amino acids: CATSDSSAGGANEQFF.

This clonotype was detected many times. The rearrangement joins TRBV7-9 to TRBJ2-5; 9 bases fit TRBD1. The germline V gene has CDR1 SEHNR and CDR2 FQNEAQ (reference sequence). V lost 4 bases to trimming and J lost 5 bases; unmatched junction nucleotides: 8. The CDR3 covers 15 residues. The CDR3, as DNA: TGTGCCAGCAGCTCCTGGGGACAGGGAGTCGAGACCCAGTACTTC. Translating gives CASSSWGQGVETQYF.

This clonotype appeared many times. V gene TRBV20-1 combines with J gene TRBJ2-5; maybe TRBD1 (5 bases). Deletions cut 6 bases from V and 3 bases from J, with 14 bases between. Germline values: CDR1 DFQATT, CDR2 SNEGSKA (reference sequence). The CDR3 totals 13 residues. This chain's CDR3 is CSAPSGWEETQYF. The CDR3 region has the DNA TGCAGTGCCCCCTCAGGGTGGGAAGAGACCCAGTACTTC.

The sample holds many counts of this clonotype. The rearrangement uses TRBV5-1 and TRBJ2-3, with 11 bases identical to TRBD2. This CDR3 spans 16 amino acids. Germline V gene lookup returns CDR1 SGHRS and CDR2 YFSETQ. J was trimmed by 1 base and V by 4 bases; bases with no gene match: 5. This CDR3 is CASSRKTSGGTDTQYF. CDR3 nucleotides: TGCGCCAGCAGCAGAAAGACTAGCGGGGGCACAGATACGCAGTATTTT.